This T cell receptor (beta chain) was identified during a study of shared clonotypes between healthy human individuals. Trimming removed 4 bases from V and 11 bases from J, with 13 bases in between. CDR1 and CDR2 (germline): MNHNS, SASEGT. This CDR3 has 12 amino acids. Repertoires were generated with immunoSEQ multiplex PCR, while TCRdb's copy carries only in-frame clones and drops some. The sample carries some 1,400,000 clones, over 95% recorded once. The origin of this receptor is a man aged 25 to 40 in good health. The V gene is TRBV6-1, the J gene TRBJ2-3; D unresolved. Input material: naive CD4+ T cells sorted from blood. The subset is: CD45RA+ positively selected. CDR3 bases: TGTGCCAGCAGTGCTGGCACCTGGGAGCAGTATTTT. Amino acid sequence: CASSAGTWEQYF.